This record looks at one TCR delta chain sequence and its context. Its antigen is currently unknown. The entry originates in a study of Vδ1+ human thymocytes. Whole-study findings and limits: Approximately 20% of thymic delta-chain sequences were Vdelta2, with few Vdelta3, unlike blood Vdelta1+ controls. In the thymus, TRG and TRD repertoires looked highly polyclonal with Gaussian CDR3 lengths. The authors advised highly purified populations and single-cell validation. Donors shared many TRG clonotypes but few TRD clonotypes.

After alphabeta T cell depletion, CD3+ Vdelta1+ Vdelta2- thymocytes were sorted. The template was reverse-transcribed extracted RNA. CDR3 amplicons came from multiplex PCR with pooled V-gene forward and constant-region reverse primers. TCRdb redid clone calling on the multiplex PCR reads using CATT. This sample has about 55,000 delta-chain clones, with around 15% found just once. V lost 1 base to trimming and J lost 8 bases, with 23 bases between them. Looked up from germline, CDR1 is TSWWSYY and CDR2 is QGS. The CDR3 is 17 residues long. The origin of this receptor is a boy in the first two years of life who had congenital heart surgery. The sample was Vdelta1+ gamma-delta thymocytes from the thymus. Subset reported: FACS-sorted CD3+ TCRalphabeta- TCRVdelta1+ TCRVdelta2- thymocytes. This chain links TRDV1 with TRDJ1; the D gene is possibly TRDD3 (5 bases). CDR3 bases: TGTGCTCTTGGGGAACAGGTGCTGCCCCCTTACTGGACGAAACTCATCTTT. It translates to CALGEQVLPPYWTKLIF.